This entry features one T cell receptor (beta chain) sequence. The data are from a study of sequential checkpoint blockade in melanoma. The repertoire was sequenced with immunoSEQ multiplex PCR; TCRdb's copy has only in-frame clones and lacks some. The repertoire holds 25,000 to 30,000 clones, approximately 80% seen once, with about an eighth in the top ten. Treatment specified: randomized to nivolumab then ipilimumab (arm A) or the reverse (arm B). None of the patients previously received DNA-damaging chemotherapy. Sequences were derived from CD8+ T cells sorted from blood (inferred from file names), sampled from a patient given nivolumab and ipilimumab in sequence. The TCR was taken from a human donor with melanoma.

The CDR3 DNA sequence: TGTGCCATCGCAGGGGGGCCAGACAACACCGGGGAGCTGTTTTTT. This codes for CAIAGGPDNTGELFF. The chain recombines TRBV10-3 with TRBJ2-2, with TRBD1 as a possible D gene (7 bases). The CDR3 extends over 15 amino acids. Germline CDR1 is ENHRY and CDR2 is SYGVKD. V was clipped by 8 bases and J by 2 bases, with 15 bases between them.